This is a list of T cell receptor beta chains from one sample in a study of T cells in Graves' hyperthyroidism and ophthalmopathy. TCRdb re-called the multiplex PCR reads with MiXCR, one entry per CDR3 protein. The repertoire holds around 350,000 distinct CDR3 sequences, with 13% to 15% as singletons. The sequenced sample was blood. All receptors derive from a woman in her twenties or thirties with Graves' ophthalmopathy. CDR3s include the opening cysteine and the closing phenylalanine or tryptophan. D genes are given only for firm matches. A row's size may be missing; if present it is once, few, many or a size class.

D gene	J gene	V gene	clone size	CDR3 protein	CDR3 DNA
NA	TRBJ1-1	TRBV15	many	CATSRRTRRGQNTEAFF	TGTGCCACCAGCAGACGGACGCGCAGAGGACAAAACACTGAAGCTTTCTTT
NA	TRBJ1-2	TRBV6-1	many	CASSTWRGIDGYTF	TGTGCCAGCAGTACCTGGCGGGGTATTGATGGCTACACCTTC
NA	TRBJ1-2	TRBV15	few	CATSRDRGQLAYGYTF	TGTGCCACCAGCAGAGATCGGGGTCAGCTCGCCTATGGCTACACCTTC
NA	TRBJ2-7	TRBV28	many	CASSLPPYEQYF	TGTGCCAGCAGTCTTCCCCCCTACGAGCAGTACTTC
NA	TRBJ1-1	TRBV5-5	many	CASSLARGASLREAFF	TGTGCCAGCAGCTTGGCCCGGGGGGCTAGTTTGCGAGAGGCTTTCTTT
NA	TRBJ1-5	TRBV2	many	CASSDRASNQPQHF	TGTGCCAGCAGTGACAGAGCTAGCAATCAGCCCCAGCATTTT
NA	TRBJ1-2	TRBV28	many	CASSSGGTYGYTF	TGTGCCAGCAGTTCTGGGGGAACCTATGGCTACACCTTC
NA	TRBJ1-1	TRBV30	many	CATWGGNTEAFF	TGTGCCACTTGGGGGGGAAACACTGAAGCTTTCTTT
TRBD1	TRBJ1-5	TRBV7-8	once	CASSLGTGELGQPQHF	TGTGCCAGCAGCTTAGGGACAGGGGAACTCGGGCAGCCCCAGCATTTT
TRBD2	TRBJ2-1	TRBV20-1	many	CSAVIDAGVEQFF	TGCAGTGCCGTGATCGACGCGGGGGTTGAGCAGTTCTTC
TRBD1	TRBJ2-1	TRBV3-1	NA	CASSRVQGASEQFF	TGTGCCAGCAGCCGCGTACAGGGGGCTTCTGAGCAGTTCTTC
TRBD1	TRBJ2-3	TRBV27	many	CASSLTLGTGRTDTQYF	TGTGCCAGCAGTTTAACTCTCGGGACAGGGCGGACAGATACGCAGTATTTT
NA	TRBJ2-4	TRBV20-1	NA	CSARGYLQNIQYF	TGCAGTGCTAGGGGCTATTTACAGAACATTCAGTACTTC
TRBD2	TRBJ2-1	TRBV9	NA	CASSVVIGGSYNEQFF	TGTGCCAGCAGCGTAGTAATCGGGGGGTCCTACAATGAGCAGTTCTTC
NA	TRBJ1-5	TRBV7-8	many	CASSLGEGTYNQPQHF	TGTGCCAGCAGCTTAGGGGAGGGGACCTACAATCAGCCCCAGCATTTT
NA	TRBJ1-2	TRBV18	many	CASSPPSAGGGYTF	TGTGCCAGCTCACCACCGTCGGCAGGAGGCGGCTACACCTTC
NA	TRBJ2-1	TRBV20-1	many	CSARGILGDNEQFF	TGCAGTGCTAGAGGAATATTAGGTGACAATGAGCAGTTCTTC
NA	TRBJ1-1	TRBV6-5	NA	CASSFWQMNTEAFF	TGTGCCAGCAGTTTTTGGCAGATGAACACTGAAGCTTTCTTT
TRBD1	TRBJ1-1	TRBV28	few	CASSKGAGAFF	TGTGCCAGCAGTAAGGGGGCGGGGGCTTTCTTT
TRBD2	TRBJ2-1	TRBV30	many	CAWSWRTSGYNEQFF	TGTGCCTGGAGTTGGAGGACTAGCGGGTACAATGAGCAGTTCTTC
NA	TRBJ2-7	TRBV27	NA	CASSSGGSIYEQYF	TGTGCCAGCAGTTCTGGGGGATCGATCTACGAGCAGTACTTC
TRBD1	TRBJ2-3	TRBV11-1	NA	CASVLGQGARDTQYF	TGTGCCAGCGTCCTTGGACAGGGGGCAAGAGATACGCAGTATTTT
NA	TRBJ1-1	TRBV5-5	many	CASSLARWDLLNTEAFF	TGTGCCAGCAGCTTGGCTCGGTGGGACCTCCTGAACACTGAAGCTTTCTTT
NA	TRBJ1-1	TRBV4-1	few	CASSQEAGVRTEAFF	TGCGCCAGCAGCCAAGAGGCCGGGGTGCGCACTGAAGCTTTCTTT
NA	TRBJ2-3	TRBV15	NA	CASSRERTEGGSDTQYF	TGTGCCTCCAGCAGAGAAAGGACAGAGGGGGGTTCAGATACGCAGTATTTT
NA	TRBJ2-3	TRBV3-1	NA	CASSKGGGRDTQYF	TGTGCCAGCAGTAAGGGGGGCGGGAGAGATACGCAGTATTTT
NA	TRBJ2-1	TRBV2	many	CASSVESDGPYNEQFF	TGTGCCAGCAGTGTGGAGAGCGATGGACCCTACAATGAGCAGTTCTTC
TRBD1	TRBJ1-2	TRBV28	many	CASSLVPGGSYGYTF	TGTGCCAGCAGTTTAGTGCCAGGGGGCTCGTATGGCTACACCTTC
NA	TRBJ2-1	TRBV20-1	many	CSAEAGTSPLGEQFF	TGCAGTGCTGAAGCAGGGACCTCCCCCCTTGGTGAGCAGTTCTTC
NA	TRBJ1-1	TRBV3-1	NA	CASSLVGAMTEAFF	TGCGCCAGCAGCTTGGTGGGGGCGATGACTGAAGCTTTCTTT
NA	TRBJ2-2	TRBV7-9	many	CASSLELPGELFF	TGTGCCAGCAGCTTAGAGTTACCCGGGGAGCTGTTTTTT
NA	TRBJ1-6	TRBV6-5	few	CASSYSSPSNYNSPLHF	TGTGCCAGCAGTTACTCGAGTCCGTCGAACTATAATTCACCCCTCCACTTT
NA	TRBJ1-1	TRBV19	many	CASSIGVVGQTEAFF	TGTGCCAGTAGTATCGGTGTCGTAGGACAAACTGAAGCTTTCTTT
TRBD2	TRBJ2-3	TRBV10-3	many	CAISDFATSGGVTDTQYF	TGTGCCATCAGTGATTTTGCTACTAGCGGGGGGGTAACAGATACGCAGTATTTT
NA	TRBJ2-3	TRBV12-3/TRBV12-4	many	CASSWGGWGGPDSTQYF	TGTGCCAGCAGTTGGGGGGGCTGGGGGGGACCAGATAGCACGCAGTATTTT
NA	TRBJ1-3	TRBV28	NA	CASSSAVGNTIYF	TGTGCCAGCAGTTCCGCGGTGGGAAACACCATATATTTT
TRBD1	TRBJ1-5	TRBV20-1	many	CSARVDRENQPQHF	TGCAGTGCTAGAGTAGACAGGGAGAATCAGCCCCAGCATTTT
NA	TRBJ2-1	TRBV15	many	CATSRDAGLSNEQFF	TGTGCCACCAGCAGAGATGCAGGACTATCGAATGAGCAGTTCTTC
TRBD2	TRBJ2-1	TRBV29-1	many	CSVSLAGGHEQFF	TGCAGCGTCTCTCTAGCGGGGGGGCATGAGCAGTTCTTC
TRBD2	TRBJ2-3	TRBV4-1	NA	CASSHRGTSGAAQQYF	TGCGCCAGCAGCCACCGCGGGACTAGCGGGGCCGCTCAGCAGTATTTT
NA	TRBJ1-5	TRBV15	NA	CATTTMNRVGNQPQHF	TGTGCCACCACCACGATGAACAGGGTTGGCAATCAGCCCCAGCATTTT
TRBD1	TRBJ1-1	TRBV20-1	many	CSAKSDRESEAFF	TGCAGTGCAAAGAGCGACAGGGAGTCTGAAGCTTTCTTT
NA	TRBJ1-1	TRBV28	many	CAIQGGWDTEAFF	TGTGCCATCCAGGGAGGCTGGGACACTGAAGCTTTCTTT
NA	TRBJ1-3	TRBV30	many	CAWYRTARFGNTIYF	TGTGCCTGGTACCGGACAGCCAGATTTGGAAACACCATATATTTT
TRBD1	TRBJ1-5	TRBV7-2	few	CASSYDRVGNQPQHF	TGTGCCAGCAGCTATGACAGGGTCGGGAATCAGCCCCAGCATTTT
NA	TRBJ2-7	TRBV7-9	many	CASSLAGGGAVSYEQYF	TGTGCCAGCAGCTTAGCGGGTGGAGGAGCCGTCTCCTACGAGCAGTACTTC
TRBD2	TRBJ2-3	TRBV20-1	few	CSAILPAGGYTDTQYF	TGCAGTGCTATCCTCCCCGCGGGGGGATACACAGATACGCAGTATTTT
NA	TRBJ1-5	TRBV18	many	CASSPSEDGDNQPQHF	TGTGCCAGCTCACCATCTGAAGACGGAGACAATCAGCCCCAGCATTTT
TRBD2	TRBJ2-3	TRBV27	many	CASSMGLAVDTQYF	TGTGCCAGCAGTATGGGACTAGCGGTAGATACGCAGTATTTT
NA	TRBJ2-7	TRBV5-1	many	CASSDYRYEQYF	TGCGCCAGCAGTGATTACCGCTACGAGCAGTACTTC
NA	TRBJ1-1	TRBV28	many	CASSFGVSTEAFF	TGTGCCAGCAGTTTCGGGGTTTCGACTGAAGCTTTCTTT
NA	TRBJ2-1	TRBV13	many	CASSSPRRGGQREFF	TGTGCCAGCAGCTCGCCTCGCCGGGGGGGACAGCGGGAGTTCTTC
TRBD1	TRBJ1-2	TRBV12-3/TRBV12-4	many	CASSPWTGSYDGYTF	TGTGCCAGCAGTCCTTGGACAGGGAGTTATGATGGCTACACCTTC
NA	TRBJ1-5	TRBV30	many	CAWSPGPHSNQPQHF	TGTGCCTGGAGCCCGGGACCTCATAGCAATCAGCCCCAGCATTTT